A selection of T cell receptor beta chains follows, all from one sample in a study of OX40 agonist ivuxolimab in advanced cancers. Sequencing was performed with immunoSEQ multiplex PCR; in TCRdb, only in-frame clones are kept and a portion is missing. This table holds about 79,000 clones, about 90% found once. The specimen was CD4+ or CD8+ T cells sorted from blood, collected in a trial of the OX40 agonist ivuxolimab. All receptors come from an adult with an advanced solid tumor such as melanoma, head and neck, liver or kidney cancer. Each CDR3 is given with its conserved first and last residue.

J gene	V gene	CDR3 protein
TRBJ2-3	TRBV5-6	CASASATKGADTQYF
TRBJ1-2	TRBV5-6	CASSLRTGGASNYGYTF
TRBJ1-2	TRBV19	CASNYGQGFGGYTF
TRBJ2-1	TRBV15	CATSRGDRVTYNEQFF
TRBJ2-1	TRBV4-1	CASSPTSPTYNEQFF
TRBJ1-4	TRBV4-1	CASSPRQGSDEKLFF
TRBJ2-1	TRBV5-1	CASSLGLAGINEQFF
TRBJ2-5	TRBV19	CASSIRRSQETQYF
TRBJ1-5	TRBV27	CASSLGVWSNQPQHF
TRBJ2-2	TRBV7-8	CASSLTPPNTGELFF
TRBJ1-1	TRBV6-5	CASSYRRMNTEAFF
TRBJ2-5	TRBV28	CASSLPLAGGQETQYF
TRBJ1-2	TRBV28	CASRRGQGSYGYTF
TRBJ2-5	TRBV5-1	CASSLARRTSGTGTQYF
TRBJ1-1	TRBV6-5	CASSRGQDTEAFF
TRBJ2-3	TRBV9	CASSAGLTSGDTDTQYF
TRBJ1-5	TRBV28	CASWDPSNQPQHF
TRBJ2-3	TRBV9	CASTPWGGGVPDTQYF
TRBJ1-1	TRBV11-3	CASSLGTQGYTEAFF
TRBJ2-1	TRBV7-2	CASSARRYNEQFF
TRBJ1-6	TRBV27	CASRGQGNSPLHF
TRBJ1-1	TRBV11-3	CASSLGGLGTEAFF
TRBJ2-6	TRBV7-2	CASSTRQGRSGANVLTF
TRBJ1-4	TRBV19	CASSMRFMQGSNEKLFF
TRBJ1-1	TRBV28	CASEGGPKAFF
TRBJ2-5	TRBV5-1	CASSLARDGETQYF
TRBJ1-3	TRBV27	CASSLYGTSSSGNTIYF
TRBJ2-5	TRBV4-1	CASSQGGLAGTQYF
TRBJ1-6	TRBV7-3	CASFRGLNSPLHF
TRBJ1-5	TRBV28	CASSSIDRVSNQPQHF
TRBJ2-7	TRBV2	CASSLTPREQYF
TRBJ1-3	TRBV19	CASSTGQGIAGNTIYF
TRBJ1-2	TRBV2	CASRRTPNYGYTF
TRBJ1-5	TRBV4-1	CASSHRDSPNQPQHF
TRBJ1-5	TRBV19	CASSIDGGSFQPQHF
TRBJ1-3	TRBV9	CASSVSGQVSSGNTIYF
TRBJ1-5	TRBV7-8	CASSLSRTGRPQHF
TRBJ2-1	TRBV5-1	CASSLGVSGGPTGFF
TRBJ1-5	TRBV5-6	CASSKGQGANQPQHF
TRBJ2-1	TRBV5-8	CASSLGIGNEQFF
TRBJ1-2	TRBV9	CASSVAQGHYGYTF
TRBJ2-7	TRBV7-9	CASSLAGLAQYEQYF
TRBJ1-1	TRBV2	CASSDLGGRVNTEAFF
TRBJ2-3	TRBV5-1	CASSLLAGGTDTQYF
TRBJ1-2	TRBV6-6	CASSYDRNYGYTF